This is a list of T cell receptor beta chains from one sample in a study of blood T cell repertoires in COVID-19. TCRdb's copy holds only in-frame clones and misses some; the assay was immunoSEQ multiplex PCR. The sample has 200,000 to 300,000 clones; around 84% are singletons. The specimen was peripheral blood. The receptors were sampled from a woman aged 60 to 75 with COVID-19, enrolled during active disease. The CDR3 runs from the conserved cysteine through the conserved F or W. Fields, in order: J gene, clone size, V gene, D gene, CDR3 DNA, CDR3 protein. D genes are given only for firm matches. Clone size appears in some rows only: once, few, many, or a class for an expanded clone.

TRBJ2-7	few	TRBV10-3	.	TGTGCCATCAGTGACGAGAGGGCGACCTACGAGCAGTACTTC	CAISDERATYEQYF
TRBJ2-2	.	TRBV6-5	TRBD2	TGTGCCAGCAGTTACTCTGCGGGAGTCGGGGCCGGGGAGCTGTTTTTT	CASSYSAGVGAGELFF
TRBJ1-2	.	TRBV6-5	.	TGTGCCAGCAGTCTAGCCTCGAATAACTATGGCTACACCTTC	CASSLASNNYGYTF
TRBJ1-1	.	TRBV5-1	.	TGCGCCAGCAGCTTGGGGCTGAACACTGAAGCTTTCTTT	CASSLGLNTEAFF
TRBJ2-1	.	TRBV6-6	.	TGTGCCAGCGGGCACTCCTACAATGAGCAGTTCTTC	CASGHSYNEQFF
TRBJ1-5	few	TRBV14	.	TGTGCCAGCAGCCAAGACGGACAACGCGATAGCAATCAGCCCCAGCATTTT	CASSQDGQRDSNQPQHF
TRBJ1-1	.	TRBV25-1	.	TGTGCCAGCAGTTTAATTACAGGGAACACTGAAGCTTTCTTT	CASSLITGNTEAFF
TRBJ1-2	.	TRBV3-1/TRBV3-2	.	TGTGCCAGCAGCCAAGGGCGGGGTATGATCTATGGCTACACCTTC	CASSQGRGMIYGYTF
TRBJ1-1	.	TRBV9	.	TGTGCCAGCAGCGTCGGTGGTATGAACACTGAAGCTTTCTTT	CASSVGGMNTEAFF
TRBJ2-1	.	TRBV7-3	TRBD2	TGTGCCAGCAGCCCGAGGACTAGCGGGGTTAATGAGCAGTTCTTC	CASSPRTSGVNEQFF
TRBJ2-3	.	TRBV7-3	.	TGTGCCAGCAGCCGACTAGGGAGCACAGATACGCAGTATTTT	CASSRLGSTDTQYF
TRBJ1-2	few	TRBV4-3	.	TGCGCCAGCAGCCAAGACACGCGGGCTGGCGACTATGGCTACACCTTC	CASSQDTRAGDYGYTF
TRBJ2-7	.	TRBV5-3	.	TGTGCCAGAAGCTTGGCCCCCGGCTCCTACGAGCAGTACTTC	CARSLAPGSYEQYF
TRBJ2-4	.	TRBV6-1	TRBD2	TGTGCCAGCAGCTATAAACGGGGGGGCGGAAACATTCAGTACTTC	CASSYKRGGGNIQYF
TRBJ1-2	.	TRBV19	TRBD1	TGTGCCGCCTCGACAGGGGACTATGGCTACACCTTC	CAASTGDYGYTF
TRBJ2-1	few	TRBV30	TRBD1	TGTGCCTGGTGTCGTAGGACAGGGGACCTAGCCCACAATGAGCAGTTCTTC	CAWCRRTGDLAHNEQFF
TRBJ1-5	.	TRBV28	TRBD1	TGTGCCATAAAATTAGCCGGGACAGGGTTTGATCAGCCCCAGCATTTT	CAIKLAGTGFDQPQHF
TRBJ1-6	.	TRBV9	.	TGTGCCAGCAGCCCTGTTGCGGGTGGGAATTCACCCCTCCACTTT	CASSPVAGGNSPLHF
TRBJ1-5	.	TRBV24-1	TRBD1	TGTGCCACCGGGACAGACGATCAGCCCCAGCATTTT	CATGTDDQPQHF
TRBJ1-1	.	TRBV3-1/TRBV3-2	.	TGTGCCAGCAGCTATATAGGGAGTGAAGCTTTCTTT	CASSYIGSEAFF
TRBJ2-1	once	TRBV27	TRBD2	TGTGCCAGCAGTTCAGCTAGCGGGAATTACAATGAGCAGTTCTTC	CASSSASGNYNEQFF
TRBJ1-1	.	TRBV28	.	TGTGCCAGCAGTTTGGCCCGGGGGTATGCTTTCTTT	CASSLARGYAFF
TRBJ2-1	once	TRBV6-5	TRBD2	TGTGCCAGCAGCTCGAATGGGGAGGGCCCCAATGAGCAGTTCTTC	CASSSNGEGPNEQFF
TRBJ2-1	.	TRBV28	TRBD2	TGTGCCAGCAGTCTACGAATCCTCGGGACTAGCGTGTTCTTC	CASSLRILGTSVFF